This is a list of T cell receptor beta chains from one sample in a study of CD8+ T cells in alopecia areata. The repertoire was sequenced with immunoSEQ multiplex PCR; TCRdb's copy has only in-frame clones and lacks some. The table shows some 100,000 clones, with 44% occurring only once. The starting material was CD8+ T cells sorted from blood, obtained at week 24, from a patient treated with tofacitinib. These receptors all come from a human donor with alopecia areata. Each CDR3 is given with its conserved first and last residue. D genes are given only for firm matches. Not all rows give a size; the values are once, few, many and, for expanded clones, a class.

>few|NA|TRBJ2-5|TRBV10-3
TGTGCCATCAGTGAGTTAGCGGTCAGGGTGGAGACCCAGTACTTC
CAISELAVRVETQYF
>NA|NA|TRBJ1-1|TRBV29-1
TGCAGCGCCGAAGGGACCTTAAACACTGAAGCTTTCTTT
CSAEGTLNTEAFF
>few|NA|TRBJ2-2|TRBV29-1
TGCAGCGCCATAGCCGGGGAGCTGTTTTTT
CSAIAGELFF
>NA|NA|TRBJ1-1|TRBV27
TGTGCCAGCAGTTGGGCAGGGAACACTGAAGCTTTCTTT
CASSWAGNTEAFF
>NA|NA|TRBJ2-7|TRBV14
TGTGCCAGCAGCCAAGGTACAGGGTGGGAGCAGTACTTC
CASSQGTGWEQYF
>NA|TRBD1|TRBJ1-5|TRBV2
TGTGCCAGCAGCGACAGGGGTGATAGCAATCAGCCCCAGCATTTT
CASSDRGDSNQPQHF
>once|TRBD2|TRBJ2-1|TRBV19
TGTGCCAGTAGTAGAACTAGCGGGATCGAGCAGTTCTTC
CASSRTSGIEQFF
>NA|TRBD1|TRBJ2-7|TRBV19
TGTGCCAGTATGAGACAGGGGGAATACGAGCAGTACTTC
CASMRQGEYEQYF
>NA|NA|TRBJ2-7|TRBV2
TGTGCCAGCAGTGCGAACGGCGAGCAGTACTTC
CASSANGEQYF
>NA|TRBD1|TRBJ2-2|TRBV28
TGTGCCAGCATTAAGGGGGCCTATACCGGGGAGCTGTTTTTT
CASIKGAYTGELFF
>NA|NA|TRBJ2-6|TRBV6-1
TGTGCCAGCAGTCTTGGATTGGCCAACGTCCTGACTTTC
CASSLGLANVLTF
>NA|NA|TRBJ1-1|TRBV9
TGTGCCAGCAGCGTTGGCATCGGTACTGAAGCTTTCTTT
CASSVGIGTEAFF
>NA|TRBD1|TRBJ1-4|TRBV7-8
TGTGCCAGCAGCTCATACAGGGGGCCAGCTAATGAAAAACTGTTTTTT
CASSSYRGPANEKLFF
>few|NA|TRBJ2-5|TRBV7-3
TGTGCCAGCAGCTTAACCGGGGTACAGACCCAGTACTTC
CASSLTGVQTQYF
>NA|TRBD1|TRBJ2-6|TRBV5-6
TGTGCCAGCAGCTTCGGGACAGCAGCCCTCTCTGGGGCCAACGTCCTGACTTTC
CASSFGTAALSGANVLTF
>NA|NA|TRBJ2-6|TRBV29-1
TGCAGCGTTGACCTTTGGGACTCTGGGGCCAACGTCCTGACTTTC
CSVDLWDSGANVLTF
>NA|NA|TRBJ1-4|TRBV7-9
TGTGCCAGCAGCGTAGGGAGCGCGCTCCGAACTAATGAAAAACTGTTTTTT
CASSVGSALRTNEKLFF
>NA|NA|TRBJ1-2|TRBV6-6
TGTGCCAGCAGTAGGACAGAAAATGGCTACACCTTC
CASSRTENGYTF
>NA|TRBD2|TRBJ2-2|TRBV30
TGTGCCTGGAGTGTTGACGGGAGGGCCGGGGAGCTGTTTTTT
CAWSVDGRAGELFF
>NA|TRBD2|TRBJ2-3|TRBV29-1
TGCAGCGTTAGGGGCTTCTCTAGCGGGAGGATAGATACGCAGTATTTT
CSVRGFSSGRIDTQYF
>NA|TRBD2|TRBJ2-7|TRBV29-1
TGCAGCGTTGAGAAGGTAGCGGGAACCTACGAGCAGTACTTC
CSVEKVAGTYEQYF
>few|NA|TRBJ2-2|TRBV18
TGTGCCAGCTCACCATTATCCTTCGACGGGGAGCTGTTTTTT
CASSPLSFDGELFF
>few|NA|TRBJ2-1|TRBV11-1
TGTGCCAGCAGCCGCGGGAAGTATGAGCAGTTCTTC
CASSRGKYEQFF
>NA|TRBD1|TRBJ1-5|TRBV27
TGTGCCAGCAGTATCCTCCCGACAGGGAAAGATCAGCCCCAGCATTTT
CASSILPTGKDQPQHF
>NA|NA|TRBJ1-5|TRBV9
TGTGCCAGCAGCGTAGGATACGGGGACCAGCCCCAGCATTTT
CASSVGYGDQPQHF
>NA|NA|TRBJ2-3|TRBV7-9
TGTGCCAGCAGCCCGTCAGCGGGCCAGACAGATACGCAGTATTTT
CASSPSAGQTDTQYF
>few|TRBD1|TRBJ2-7|TRBV6-6
TGTGCCAGCAGCCAAACAGGGGTCTACGAGCAGTACTTC
CASSQTGVYEQYF